This T cell receptor (beta chain) comes out of a study of CD8 T cells in Susac syndrome. Germline loops: CDR1 SGHAT, CDR2 FQNNGV. The CDR3 is 15 amino acids. Trimming pared 4 bases from V and 3 bases from J, leaving 13 bases between. Roughly 0.45 to 1 ug RNA was reverse transcribed with random hexamers. TCRdb itself ran the immunoSEQ multiplex PCR reads through MiXCR, one entry per CDR3 protein. This sample has around 50,000 distinct CDR3 sequences, with around 92% found just once. The rearrangement uses TRBV11-2 and TRBJ1-5; tentatively, D is TRBD1 (6 bases). The sequencing input was CD8+ T cells from PBMCs. The clonotype originates from a human donor in good health. The CDR3 bases are TGTGCCAGCAGCTCTCCTCGACAGGTCAATCAGCCCCAGCATTTT. Translation gives CASSSPRQVNQPQHF.